These T cell receptor beta chains were read from a single sample in a study of shared clonotypes between healthy human individuals. The assay was immunoSEQ multiplex PCR, and TCRdb's table has in-frame clones only and misses some. The sample consists of approximately 2,000,000 clones, roughly 93% of them appearing once. The sample taken for sequencing was naive CD8+ T cells from PBMCs. Receptor source: a man aged 18 to 29 in good health. Some clones in this sample may be carry-over from other donors' samples. Both conserved end residues are part of each CDR3. Fields, in order: V gene, J gene, clone size, D gene, CDR3 protein, CDR3 DNA. D genes are given only for firm matches. Rows may omit the clone size; those that give it use once, few, many or a size class.

v_call: TRBV28
j_call: TRBJ1-3
clone_size: .
d_call: .
cdr3_aa: CASSLSGNTIYF
cdr3_nt: TGTGCCAGCAGTTTATCTGGAAACACCATATATTTT

v_call: TRBV27
j_call: TRBJ1-1
clone_size: .
d_call: TRBD1
cdr3_aa: CASSYGQGVVTEAFF
cdr3_nt: TGTGCCAGCAGTTACGGACAGGGGGTTGTCACTGAAGCTTTCTTT

v_call: TRBV27
j_call: TRBJ2-1
clone_size: .
d_call: TRBD2
cdr3_aa: CASSPNGLAGPYNEQFF
cdr3_nt: TGTGCCAGCAGTCCCAATGGACTAGCGGGACCCTACAATGAGCAGTTCTTC

v_call: TRBV30
j_call: TRBJ2-1
clone_size: .
d_call: TRBD1
cdr3_aa: CAWRGTGYNEQFF
cdr3_nt: TGTGCCTGGAGGGGGACAGGGTATAATGAGCAGTTCTTC

v_call: TRBV19
j_call: TRBJ1-1
clone_size: .
d_call: .
cdr3_aa: CASSTGDGNTEAFF
cdr3_nt: TGTGCCAGTAGTACTGGGGACGGGAACACTGAAGCTTTCTTT

v_call: TRBV7-2
j_call: TRBJ2-4
clone_size: once
d_call: .
cdr3_aa: CASSKAGNSIKDIQYF
cdr3_nt: TGTGCCAGCAGCAAGGCGGGGAACTCGATTAAGGACATTCAGTACTTC

v_call: TRBV28
j_call: TRBJ2-7
clone_size: once
d_call: .
cdr3_aa: CASSVPGEHSYEQYF
cdr3_nt: TGTGCCAGCAGTGTCCCCGGAGAACATTCCTACGAGCAGTACTTC

v_call: TRBV27
j_call: TRBJ2-2
clone_size: .
d_call: .
cdr3_aa: CASYGAGELFF
cdr3_nt: TGTGCCAGTTATGGGGCCGGGGAGCTGTTTTTT

v_call: TRBV7-9
j_call: TRBJ2-1
clone_size: .
d_call: .
cdr3_aa: CASSTVSRDFANEQFF
cdr3_nt: TGTGCCAGCAGCACTGTTTCCCGGGACTTCGCCAATGAGCAGTTCTTC

v_call: TRBV7-9
j_call: TRBJ1-2
clone_size: .
d_call: .
cdr3_aa: CASSLATAYGYTF
cdr3_nt: TGTGCCAGCAGCTTAGCCACAGCCTATGGCTACACCTTC

v_call: TRBV10-3
j_call: TRBJ2-2
clone_size: .
d_call: TRBD2
cdr3_aa: CAISGTSGTNTGELFF
cdr3_nt: TGTGCCATCAGTGGGACTAGCGGGACGAACACCGGGGAGCTGTTTTTT

v_call: TRBV6-5
j_call: TRBJ1-2
clone_size: .
d_call: TRBD1
cdr3_aa: CASHGEGALGYTF
cdr3_nt: TGTGCCAGCCACGGTGAGGGGGCGCTTGGCTACACCTTC

v_call: TRBV27
j_call: TRBJ2-7
clone_size: .
d_call: .
cdr3_aa: CASSFSGYEQYF
cdr3_nt: TGTGCCAGCAGTTTTTCCGGATACGAGCAGTACTTC

v_call: TRBV7-9
j_call: TRBJ2-7
clone_size: .
d_call: .
cdr3_aa: CASNPPGAAYEQYF
cdr3_nt: TGTGCCAGCAACCCCCCGGGGGCGGCCTACGAGCAGTACTTC

v_call: TRBV7-8
j_call: TRBJ2-7
clone_size: .
d_call: TRBD1
cdr3_aa: CASSTGGSSYEQYF
cdr3_nt: TGTGCCAGCAGCACAGGGGGGAGCTCCTACGAGCAGTACTTC

v_call: TRBV7-6
j_call: TRBJ2-1
clone_size: once
d_call: .
cdr3_aa: CASSPSGSYNEQFF
cdr3_nt: TGTGCCAGCAGCCCCAGTGGCTCCTACAATGAGCAGTTCTTC

v_call: TRBV27
j_call: TRBJ2-5
clone_size: .
d_call: .
cdr3_aa: CASSLSQETQYF
cdr3_nt: TGTGCCAGCAGTTTATCCCAAGAGACCCAGTACTTC

v_call: TRBV5-6
j_call: TRBJ1-2
clone_size: .
d_call: TRBD1
cdr3_aa: CASSFRGQGIYGYTF
cdr3_nt: TGTGCCAGCAGCTTTAGGGGACAGGGGATCTATGGCTACACCTTC

v_call: TRBV28
j_call: TRBJ1-5
clone_size: .
d_call: TRBD1
cdr3_aa: CASSGTENSNQPQHF
cdr3_nt: TGTGCCAGCAGTGGGACAGAGAATAGCAATCAGCCCCAGCATTTT

v_call: TRBV27
j_call: TRBJ2-1
clone_size: .
d_call: .
cdr3_aa: CASSATVYNEQFF
cdr3_nt: TGTGCCAGCAGTGCGACCGTTTACAATGAGCAGTTCTTC

v_call: TRBV9
j_call: TRBJ1-1
clone_size: .
d_call: TRBD1
cdr3_aa: CASSVGTGGSEAFF
cdr3_nt: TGTGCCAGCAGCGTAGGGACAGGGGGTTCTGAAGCTTTCTTT

v_call: TRBV19
j_call: TRBJ1-1
clone_size: .
d_call: .
cdr3_aa: CASRTGLNTEAFF
cdr3_nt: TGTGCCAGTAGAACTGGACTTAACACTGAAGCTTTCTTT

v_call: TRBV7-2
j_call: TRBJ2-1
clone_size: .
d_call: TRBD1
cdr3_aa: CASRTRDRVNEQFF
cdr3_nt: TGTGCCAGCAGGACAAGGGACAGGGTCAATGAGCAGTTCTTC

v_call: TRBV6-5
j_call: TRBJ2-2
clone_size: few
d_call: .
cdr3_aa: CASSLNTGELFF
cdr3_nt: TGTGCCAGCAGTCTGAACACCGGGGAGCTGTTTTTT

v_call: TRBV14
j_call: TRBJ2-7
clone_size: .
d_call: .
cdr3_aa: CASSQRVQEYF
cdr3_nt: TGTGCCAGCAGCCAACGGGTTCAGGAGTACTTC

v_call: TRBV27
j_call: TRBJ2-7
clone_size: once
d_call: .
cdr3_aa: CASSLIGPTYEQYF
cdr3_nt: TGTGCCAGCAGTTTAATAGGCCCGACCTACGAGCAGTACTTC

v_call: TRBV2
j_call: TRBJ2-1
clone_size: .
d_call: .
cdr3_aa: CASSERGREPYNEQFF
cdr3_nt: TGTGCCAGCAGTGAGAGGGGGCGGGAGCCCTACAATGAGCAGTTCTTC

v_call: TRBV10-3
j_call: TRBJ1-1
clone_size: .
d_call: .
cdr3_aa: CAIRMGQGLYTEAFF
cdr3_nt: TGTGCCATCAGGATGGGCCAGGGACTTTACACTGAAGCTTTCTTT

v_call: TRBV4-1
j_call: TRBJ2-7
clone_size: .
d_call: .
cdr3_aa: CASSQDYAGRYYEQYF
cdr3_nt: TGCGCCAGCAGCCAAGATTACGCGGGCAGATACTACGAGCAGTACTTC

v_call: TRBV2
j_call: TRBJ1-4
clone_size: .
d_call: .
cdr3_aa: CASSGLDSYLPEKLFF
cdr3_nt: TGTGCCAGCAGTGGACTGGACAGCTACCTGCCTGAAAAACTGTTTTTT

v_call: TRBV7-9
j_call: TRBJ1-1
clone_size: .
d_call: .
cdr3_aa: CASVREGTEAFF
cdr3_nt: TGTGCCAGCGTGAGGGAGGGTACTGAAGCTTTCTTT

v_call: TRBV4-2
j_call: TRBJ2-5
clone_size: .
d_call: .
cdr3_aa: CASSQDRGSWRRGESIQYF
cdr3_nt: TGTGCCAGCAGCCAAGATAGGGGTAGCTGGCGGAGGGGGGAGAGTATCCAGTACTTC

v_call: TRBV28
j_call: TRBJ2-7
clone_size: .
d_call: TRBD1
cdr3_aa: CASSLYGTGGYEQYF
cdr3_nt: TGTGCCAGCAGTTTATATGGGACAGGGGGTTACGAGCAGTACTTC

v_call: TRBV19
j_call: TRBJ2-7
clone_size: .
d_call: .
cdr3_aa: CASSRGLPYEQYF
cdr3_nt: TGTGCCAGTAGTAGGGGGCTCCCCTACGAGCAGTACTTC

v_call: TRBV27
j_call: TRBJ1-4
clone_size: .
d_call: .
cdr3_aa: CASSMGPGTGEKLFF
cdr3_nt: TGTGCCAGCAGTATGGGACCCGGCACGGGGGAAAAACTGTTTTTT

v_call: TRBV2
j_call: TRBJ2-1
clone_size: .
d_call: TRBD1
cdr3_aa: CASSDNRGALYNEQFF
cdr3_nt: TGTGCCAGCAGTGATAACAGGGGGGCCCTATACAATGAGCAGTTCTTC

v_call: TRBV7-8
j_call: TRBJ2-7
clone_size: once
d_call: .
cdr3_aa: CASSLVGTPSYEQYF
cdr3_nt: TGTGCCAGCAGCTTAGTCGGGACACCCTCTTACGAGCAGTACTTC

v_call: TRBV4-2
j_call: TRBJ2-3
clone_size: .
d_call: TRBD2
cdr3_aa: CASSQAPGTSYRYF
cdr3_nt: TGTGCCAGCAGCCAAGCCCCCGGGACTAGTTATAGGTATTTT

v_call: TRBV11-2
j_call: TRBJ2-7
clone_size: .
d_call: TRBD1
cdr3_aa: CASSLPGQGEYEQYF
cdr3_nt: TGTGCCAGCAGCTTGCCGGGACAGGGCGAATACGAGCAGTACTTC

v_call: TRBV5-8
j_call: TRBJ1-1
clone_size: .
d_call: TRBD1
cdr3_aa: CASIDRASVINTEAFF
cdr3_nt: TGTGCCAGCATAGACAGGGCTTCGGTAATCAACACTGAAGCTTTCTTT

v_call: TRBV7-9
j_call: TRBJ1-3
clone_size: .
d_call: .
cdr3_aa: CASSLGGQSSGNTIYF
cdr3_nt: TGTGCCAGCAGCTTAGGAGGACAGAGCTCTGGAAACACCATATATTTT

v_call: TRBV6-1
j_call: TRBJ2-7
clone_size: .
d_call: .
cdr3_aa: CASSPYRHEQYF
cdr3_nt: TGTGCCAGCAGCCCGTATAGGCACGAGCAGTACTTC

v_call: TRBV5-1
j_call: TRBJ2-7
clone_size: .
d_call: TRBD2
cdr3_aa: CASSVLAGSYEQYF
cdr3_nt: TGCGCCAGCAGTGTTCTAGCGGGGTCCTACGAGCAGTACTTC

v_call: TRBV5-4
j_call: TRBJ2-7
clone_size: .
d_call: TRBD1
cdr3_aa: CASSSGQGLTYEQYF
cdr3_nt: TGTGCCAGCAGCTCAGGACAGGGGCTAACCTACGAGCAGTACTTC

v_call: TRBV4-2
j_call: TRBJ2-7
clone_size: .
d_call: TRBD2
cdr3_aa: CASSFEEGTRSLEQYF
cdr3_nt: TGTGCCAGCAGCTTCGAAGAGGGGACTAGATCCTTAGAGCAGTACTTC

v_call: TRBV9
j_call: TRBJ2-5
clone_size: .
d_call: TRBD2
cdr3_aa: CASVRREGPYQETQYF
cdr3_nt: TGTGCCAGCGTCCGGCGGGAGGGCCCGTACCAAGAGACCCAGTACTTC

v_call: TRBV7-9
j_call: TRBJ2-3
clone_size: .
d_call: TRBD2
cdr3_aa: CASSLGRSGIGTQYF
cdr3_nt: TGTGCCAGCAGCTTAGGTCGTAGCGGGATCGGTACGCAGTATTTT

v_call: TRBV5-1
j_call: TRBJ2-2
clone_size: .
d_call: TRBD1
cdr3_aa: CASTLNRGTGELFF
cdr3_nt: TGCGCCAGCACCCTGAACAGGGGAACCGGGGAGCTGTTTTTT

v_call: TRBV28
j_call: TRBJ2-3
clone_size: .
d_call: .
cdr3_aa: CASSLSSESTDTQYF
cdr3_nt: TGTGCCAGCAGTTTATCTAGCGAGAGCACAGATACGCAGTATTTT

v_call: TRBV5-4
j_call: TRBJ2-1
clone_size: .
d_call: TRBD2
cdr3_aa: CASTVAGEGSEQFF
cdr3_nt: TGTGCCAGCACAGTAGCGGGAGAGGGTAGTGAGCAGTTCTTC

v_call: TRBV9
j_call: TRBJ2-5
clone_size: .
d_call: TRBD1
cdr3_aa: CASSSPGQGAIETQYF
cdr3_nt: TGTGCCAGCAGCTCACCGGGACAGGGGGCGATAGAGACCCAGTACTTC

v_call: TRBV9
j_call: TRBJ2-2
clone_size: .
d_call: TRBD2
cdr3_aa: CASSSSGTTHTGELFF
cdr3_nt: TGTGCCAGCAGCTCCTCCGGGACTACACACACCGGGGAGCTGTTTTTT

v_call: TRBV2
j_call: TRBJ1-2
clone_size: .
d_call: .
cdr3_aa: CASPTSIGYGYTF
cdr3_nt: TGTGCCTCACCTACCAGCATTGGGTATGGCTACACCTTC